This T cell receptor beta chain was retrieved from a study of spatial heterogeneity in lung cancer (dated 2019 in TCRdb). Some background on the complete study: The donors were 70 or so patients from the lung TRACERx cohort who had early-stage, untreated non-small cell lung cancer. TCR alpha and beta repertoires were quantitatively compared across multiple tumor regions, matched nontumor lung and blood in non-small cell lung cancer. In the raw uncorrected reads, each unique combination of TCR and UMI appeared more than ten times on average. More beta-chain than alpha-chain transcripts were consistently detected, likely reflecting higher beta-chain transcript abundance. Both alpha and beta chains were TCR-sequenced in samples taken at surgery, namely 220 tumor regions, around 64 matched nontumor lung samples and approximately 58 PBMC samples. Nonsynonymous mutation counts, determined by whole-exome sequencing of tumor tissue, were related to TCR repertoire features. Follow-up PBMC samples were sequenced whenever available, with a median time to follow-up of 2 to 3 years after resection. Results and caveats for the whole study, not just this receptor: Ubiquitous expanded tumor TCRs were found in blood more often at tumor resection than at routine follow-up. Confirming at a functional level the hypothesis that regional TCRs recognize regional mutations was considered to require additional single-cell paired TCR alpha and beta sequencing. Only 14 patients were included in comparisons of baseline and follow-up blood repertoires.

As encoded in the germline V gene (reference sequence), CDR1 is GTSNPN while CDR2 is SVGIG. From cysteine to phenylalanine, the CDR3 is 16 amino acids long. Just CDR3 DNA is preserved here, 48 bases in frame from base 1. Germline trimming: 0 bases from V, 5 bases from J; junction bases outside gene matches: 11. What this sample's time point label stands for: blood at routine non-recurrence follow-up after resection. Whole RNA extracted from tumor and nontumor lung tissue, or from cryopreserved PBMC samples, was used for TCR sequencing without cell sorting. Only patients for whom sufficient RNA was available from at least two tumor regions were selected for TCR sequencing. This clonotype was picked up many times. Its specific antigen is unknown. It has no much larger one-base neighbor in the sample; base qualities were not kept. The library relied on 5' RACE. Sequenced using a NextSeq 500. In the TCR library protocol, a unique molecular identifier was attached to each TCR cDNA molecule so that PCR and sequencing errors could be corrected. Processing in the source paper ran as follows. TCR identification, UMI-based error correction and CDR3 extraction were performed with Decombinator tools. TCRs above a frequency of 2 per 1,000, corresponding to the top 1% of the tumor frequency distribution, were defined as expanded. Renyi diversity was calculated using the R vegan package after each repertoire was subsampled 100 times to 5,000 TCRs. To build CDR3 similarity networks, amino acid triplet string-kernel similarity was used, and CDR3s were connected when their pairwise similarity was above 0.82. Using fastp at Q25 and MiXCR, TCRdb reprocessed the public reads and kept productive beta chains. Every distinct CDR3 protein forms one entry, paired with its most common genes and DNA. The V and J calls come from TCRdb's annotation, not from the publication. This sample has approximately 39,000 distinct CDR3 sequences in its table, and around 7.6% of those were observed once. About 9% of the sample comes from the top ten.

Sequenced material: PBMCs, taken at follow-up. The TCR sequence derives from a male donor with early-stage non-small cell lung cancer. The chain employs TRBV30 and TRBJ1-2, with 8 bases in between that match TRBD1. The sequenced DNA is TGTGCCTGGAGTGTAACTGGAACAGGGGGATTTTATGGCTACACCTTC. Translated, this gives CAWSVTGTGGFYGYTF.